This record covers a single TCR beta chain. Its antigen target is currently unknown. Qualities for individual bases were not recorded, and no much larger clone is one base off. These data originate in a study of shared clonotypes between healthy human individuals (TCRdb year 2020). Context from the whole study: Three men and a couple of women, aged 18 to 49 years, made up the cohort. Between about 0.85 and 10 billion PBMCs per donor were obtained by leukapheresis. The study deeply sequenced blood TCR repertoires of five healthy adults to estimate repertoire size and the extent of clonotype sharing between individuals. Libraries were prepared and TCR repertoires were sequenced by different laboratories using diverse techniques, in order to increase sequencing depth and limit assay-specific biases. For each donor, CD4 naive and CD4 memory were each given three plates, CD8 naive was given two plates, and CD8 memory was given one plate.

V is shortened by 1 base, J by 0 bases, and the region joining them spans 11 bases. Based on the germline V gene (reference sequence), the CDR1 and CDR2 sequences are SGHNT and YYREEE. The CDR3 spans 17 residues, from the cysteine through the phenylalanine. The read is trimmed to its CDR3 DNA, 51 bases read in frame from base 1. On the study overall, not on this receptor specifically: The genetic and exposure-history diversity represented was limited by the small number of donors. Sampling was restricted to blood, and TCR repertoires in tissues likely differ from the TCR repertoires found in blood. Estimated clonotype richness was generally larger for naive than for memory subsets. Even with the large sequencing depth, rarefaction of the sorted-subset datasets indicated that sequencing was incomplete. Compared with non-shared clonotypes, the clonotypes found in all four sorted-subset donors had higher generation probabilities. Pairwise subsampling indicated that sequencing depth was expected to affect the degree of clonotype sharing among donors. Across a handful of donors, about 4.5% of naive CD4, roughly 3.5% of naive CD8, about 2.3% of memory CD4, and under 0.45% of memory CD8 clonotypes were shared.

The donors were healthy, HIV-negative adults with no recently reported acute infections or vaccinations. Every donor was a Caucasian adult residing in Nashville, Tennessee, USA. CD4+ T cells were enriched by magnetic negative selection, after which naive cells were positively selected on CD45RA and the negative fraction was taken as the memory subset. After blood collection by leukapheresis, PBMCs were isolated using Ficoll-Histopaque density gradient centrifugation and then cryopreserved in the vapor phase of liquid nitrogen. Analytical flow cytometry was used to check the purity and quantity of each magnetically sorted T cell population. Genomic DNA was isolated from every sorted fraction and measured by UV absorbance on a Nanodrop 2000c. Using the deep immunoSEQ assay, TCR CDR3 regions were amplified from genomic DNA by multiplex PCR. For each cell subset, the extracted genomic DNA was distributed evenly across all wells of several immunoSEQ 96-well plates, and each plate served as one replicate. For sorted subsets, around 200 ng genomic DNA, equal to tens of thousands of T cell genomes, was loaded into each replicate PCR. Purified libraries were measured with a Qubit 3.0 fluorometer, size-checked on a Bioanalyzer 2100, and measured again with the KAPA Library Quantification kit. A separate single-read 150-cycle Illumina NextSeq 550 flow cell was used to sequence each immunoSEQ 96-well plate. From the authors' description of their analysis: The immunoSEQ output contained only junctional sequences without quality scores, so filtering could not match that applied to full-length reads. To assign V/J genes and CDR3, sequences were annotated using PyIR, a Python wrapper for IgBLAST v1.9, with IMGT germline references. Reads were removed for weak V/J assignments (E-value above 1e-6), missing CDR3, stop codons, out-of-frame junctions, or ambiguous translated residues. V3J clonotypes were defined by identical inferred V gene, J gene, and CDR3 amino acid sequence. Percentage overlap between repertoires was computed as shared unique clonotypes divided by the size of the smaller repertoire. Repertoire richness was assessed with RTK rarefaction, the Chao1 estimator, and Recon v2.1 estimates of unobserved clonotypes. OLGA was used to compute generation probabilities for all TCRbeta clonotypes that the gDNA method yielded from several donors. Not all clones reach the TCRdb copy of this immuneACCESS table, which keeps in-frame sequences only. Checked studies attribute under half of the gap to unresolved V genes and leave the rest unexplained. V and J calls plus clone size are reproduced from that table; the DNA served to infer D and trimming. The sample profile shows about 1.1 million clones; around 77% of them were found once. The top ten constitute roughly 0.9% of the sample.

The clonotype was recovered from a man aged 18 to 30 in good health. Some clones in this sample may be carry-over from other donors' samples. Material: memory CD4+ T cells from PBMCs. The cell subset or site label, as the study defines it: CD45RA-negative fraction. Here the chain combines TRBV5-4 and TRBJ2-6; the D element could tentatively be TRBD1 or TRBD2, as 5 bases agree for each. The DNA reads as follows: TGTGCCAGCAGCTTGAACTCTGGGGGCTCTGGGGCCAACGTCCTGACTTTC. This codes for CASSLNSGGSGANVLTF. The full variable domain, with segments outside the CDR3 supplied by the reference TRBV5-4 and TRBJ2-6 proteins, appears as ETGVTQSPTHLIKTRGQQVTLRCSSQSGHNTVSWYQQALGQGPQFIFQYYREEENGRGNFPPRFSGLQFPNYSSELNVNALELDDSALYLCASSLNSGGSGANVLTFGAGSRLTVL.